This TCR beta chain was identified during a study of blood T cell repertoires in COVID-19. About the research overall: PBMCs, B-cell-depleted T cells, or T cells were the source of the cDNA or gDNA that made up the material.

How the authors handled the data: Quantification of nucleated cells was approximated via reference gene primer amplification. The data were produced by immunoSEQ multiplex PCR, yet TCRdb's version contains in-frame clones alone and is incomplete. V and J calls plus clone size are reproduced from that table; the DNA served to infer D and trimming. The data hold about 170,000 clones, with approximately 83% observed a single time. The CDR3 consists of 15 residues. Germline V gene sequence: CDR1 SGHAT, CDR2 FQNNGV. Germline trimming cut 5 bases from V and 3 bases from J; bases unmatched to any gene: 4. This receptor was obtained from a man in his sixties or seventies with active or convalescent COVID-19. V and J are TRBV11-2 and TRBJ2-1, with 10 bases that match TRBD2. Input material: peripheral blood. The CDR3 nucleotides read TGTGCCAGCAGCCCAGGGACTAGCGACTACAATGAGCAGTTCTTC. Its translation is CASSPGTSDYNEQFF.